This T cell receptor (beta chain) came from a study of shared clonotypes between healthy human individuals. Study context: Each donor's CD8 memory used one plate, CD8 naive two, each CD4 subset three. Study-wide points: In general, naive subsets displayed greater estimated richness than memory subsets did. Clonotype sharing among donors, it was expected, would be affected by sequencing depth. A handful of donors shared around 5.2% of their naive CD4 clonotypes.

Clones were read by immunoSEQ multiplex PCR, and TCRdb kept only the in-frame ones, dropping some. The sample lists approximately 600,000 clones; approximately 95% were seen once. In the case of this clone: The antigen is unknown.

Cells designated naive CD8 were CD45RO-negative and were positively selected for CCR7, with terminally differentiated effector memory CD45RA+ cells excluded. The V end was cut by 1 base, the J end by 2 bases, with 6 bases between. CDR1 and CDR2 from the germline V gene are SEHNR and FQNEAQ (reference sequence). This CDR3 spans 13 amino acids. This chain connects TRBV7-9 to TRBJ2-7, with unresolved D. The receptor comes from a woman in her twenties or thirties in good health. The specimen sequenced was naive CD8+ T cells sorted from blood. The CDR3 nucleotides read TGTGCCAGCAGCTTAGGCAGCCCCTACGAGCAGTACTTC. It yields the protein CASSLGSPYEQYF.